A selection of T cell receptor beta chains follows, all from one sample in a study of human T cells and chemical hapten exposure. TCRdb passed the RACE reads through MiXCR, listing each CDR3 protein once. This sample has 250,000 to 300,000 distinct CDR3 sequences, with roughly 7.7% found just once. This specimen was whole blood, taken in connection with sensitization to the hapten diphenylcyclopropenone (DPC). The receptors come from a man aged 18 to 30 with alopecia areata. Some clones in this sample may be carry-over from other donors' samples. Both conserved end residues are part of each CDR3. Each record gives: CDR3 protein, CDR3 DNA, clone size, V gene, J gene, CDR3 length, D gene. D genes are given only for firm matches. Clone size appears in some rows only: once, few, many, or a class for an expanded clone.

CDR3 protein: CASRTGAQPQHF
CDR3 DNA: TGTGCCAGCAGGACAGGGGCTCAGCCCCAGCATTTT
clone size: many
V gene: TRBV12-3/TRBV12-4
J gene: TRBJ1-5
CDR3 length: 12
D gene: TRBD1

CDR3 protein: CSVDTIWDRNNGYTF
CDR3 DNA: TGCAGCGTGGATACAATCTGGGACAGAAATAATGGCTACACCTTC
clone size: few
V gene: TRBV29-1
J gene: TRBJ1-2
CDR3 length: 15
D gene: TRBD1

CDR3 protein: CSARIDRAGTEAFF
CDR3 DNA: TGCAGTGCTAGAATTGACAGGGCGGGTACTGAAGCTTTCTTT
clone size: few
V gene: TRBV20-1
J gene: TRBJ1-1
CDR3 length: 14
D gene: TRBD1

CDR3 protein: CAISESGLDRYEQYF
CDR3 DNA: TGTGCCATCAGTGAGTCGGGGTTGGACCGATACGAGCAGTACTTC
clone size: few
V gene: TRBV10-3
J gene: TRBJ2-7
CDR3 length: 15
D gene: .

CDR3 protein: CASSPSWGRGDTQYF
CDR3 DNA: TGTGCCAGCAGCCCCAGTTGGGGGCGCGGAGATACGCAGTATTTT
clone size: few
V gene: TRBV7-7
J gene: TRBJ2-3
CDR3 length: 15
D gene: .

CDR3 protein: CASSMWEAGELFF
CDR3 DNA: TGTGCCAGCAGTATGTGGGAAGCCGGGGAGCTGTTTTTT
clone size: many
V gene: TRBV27
J gene: TRBJ2-2
CDR3 length: 13
D gene: .

CDR3 protein: CASSPTDSHPYEQYF
CDR3 DNA: TGTGCCAGCAGCCCTACCGACAGTCACCCCTACGAGCAGTACTTC
clone size: .
V gene: TRBV2
J gene: TRBJ2-7
CDR3 length: 15
D gene: .

CDR3 protein: CASSPDRGQTTEAFF
CDR3 DNA: TGTGCCAGCAGCCCGGACAGGGGGCAGACCACTGAAGCTTTCTTT
clone size: few
V gene: TRBV7-2
J gene: TRBJ1-1
CDR3 length: 15
D gene: TRBD1

CDR3 protein: CSGTGSGNTIYF
CDR3 DNA: TGCAGCGGAACAGGGTCCGGAAACACCATATATTTT
clone size: many
V gene: TRBV29-1
J gene: TRBJ1-3
CDR3 length: 12
D gene: .

CDR3 protein: CASRDSSGRYEQYF
CDR3 DNA: TGTGCCAGCAGGGACAGTTCCGGCAGGTACGAGCAGTACTTC
clone size: .
V gene: TRBV6-1
J gene: TRBJ2-7
CDR3 length: 14
D gene: .

CDR3 protein: CASSFTPSSGANVLTF
CDR3 DNA: TGTGCCAGCAGCTTTACGCCAAGCTCTGGGGCCAACGTCCTGACTTTC
clone size: .
V gene: TRBV7-9
J gene: TRBJ2-6
CDR3 length: 16
D gene: .

CDR3 protein: CASSQTRQGLSGEKLFF
CDR3 DNA: TGCGCCAGCAGCCAAACGCGACAGGGCCTCTCCGGGGAAAAACTGTTTTTT
clone size: few
V gene: TRBV4-1
J gene: TRBJ1-4
CDR3 length: 17
D gene: TRBD1

CDR3 protein: CASSPFLGSETQYF
CDR3 DNA: TGTGCCAGCAGCCCCTTTTTGGGGTCAGAGACCCAGTACTTC
clone size: few
V gene: TRBV9
J gene: TRBJ2-5
CDR3 length: 14
D gene: .

CDR3 protein: CASRLWGNNSPLHF
CDR3 DNA: TGTGCCAGCAGGCTATGGGGGAACAATTCACCCCTCCACTTT
clone size: .
V gene: TRBV27
J gene: TRBJ1-6
CDR3 length: 14
D gene: .

CDR3 protein: CASSLLRQGTEAFF
CDR3 DNA: TGCGCCAGCAGCTTGCTACGGCAAGGGACTGAAGCTTTCTTT
clone size: many
V gene: TRBV5-1
J gene: TRBJ1-1
CDR3 length: 14
D gene: .

CDR3 protein: CASSSQQYPNSPLHF
CDR3 DNA: TGTGCCAGCAGCTCTCAACAGTACCCCAATTCACCCCTCCACTTT
clone size: .
V gene: TRBV7-8
J gene: TRBJ1-6
CDR3 length: 15
D gene: .

CDR3 protein: CASSPRIQETQYF
CDR3 DNA: TGTGCCAGCAGCCCCCGTATTCAAGAGACCCAGTACTTC
clone size: .
V gene: TRBV7-2
J gene: TRBJ2-5
CDR3 length: 13
D gene: .

CDR3 protein: CAAQWAGDTEAFF
CDR3 DNA: TGTGCCGCACAATGGGCAGGGGACACTGAAGCTTTCTTT
clone size: .
V gene: TRBV10-3
J gene: TRBJ1-1
CDR3 length: 13
D gene: .

CDR3 protein: CASSHIGGQGANEQYF
CDR3 DNA: TGCGCCAGCAGCCACATTGGAGGACAGGGGGCGAACGAGCAGTACTTC
clone size: .
V gene: TRBV4-1
J gene: TRBJ2-7
CDR3 length: 16
D gene: TRBD1

CDR3 protein: CSARGAHTDTQYF
CDR3 DNA: TGCAGTGCCAGGGGGGCCCATACAGATACGCAGTATTTT
clone size: .
V gene: TRBV20-1
J gene: TRBJ2-3
CDR3 length: 13
D gene: .

CDR3 protein: CASSLYPPGQGADTIYF
CDR3 DNA: TGTGCCAGCAGCTTATACCCCCCTGGACAGGGGGCGGACACCATATATTTT
clone size: many
V gene: TRBV7-3
J gene: TRBJ1-3
CDR3 length: 17
D gene: TRBD1

CDR3 protein: CASSLALGGGNTIYF
CDR3 DNA: TGTGCCAGCAGCTTAGCGCTTGGTGGGGGAAACACCATATATTTT
clone size: .
V gene: TRBV7-2
J gene: TRBJ1-3
CDR3 length: 15
D gene: .

CDR3 protein: CASSQDSYNSPLHF
CDR3 DNA: TGTGCCAGCAGCCAAGACAGCTATAATTCACCCCTCCACTTT
clone size: few
V gene: TRBV3-1
J gene: TRBJ1-6
CDR3 length: 14
D gene: .

CDR3 protein: CASSPPNNEQFF
CDR3 DNA: TGTGCCAGCAGCCCCCCGAACAATGAGCAGTTCTTC
clone size: few
V gene: TRBV7-8
J gene: TRBJ2-1
CDR3 length: 12
D gene: .

CDR3 protein: CASSIQGGDTQYF
CDR3 DNA: TGTGCCAGCAGTATACAGGGAGGAGATACGCAGTATTTT
clone size: many
V gene: TRBV3-1
J gene: TRBJ2-3
CDR3 length: 13
D gene: .

CDR3 protein: CAISDYGDIGTEAFF
CDR3 DNA: TGTGCCATCAGTGATTATGGGGATATAGGCACTGAAGCTTTCTTT
clone size: many
V gene: TRBV10-3
J gene: TRBJ1-1
CDR3 length: 15
D gene: .

CDR3 protein: CASSQERGSTEAFF
CDR3 DNA: TGCGCCAGCAGCCAAGAGCGGGGCTCTACTGAAGCTTTCTTT
clone size: many
V gene: TRBV4-1
J gene: TRBJ1-1
CDR3 length: 14
D gene: .

CDR3 protein: CASSPRLAGGLNNEQFF
CDR3 DNA: TGTGCCAGCAGCCCTCGACTAGCGGGGGGACTAAACAATGAGCAGTTCTTC
clone size: few
V gene: TRBV7-9
J gene: TRBJ2-1
CDR3 length: 17
D gene: TRBD2

CDR3 protein: CASSLATSGAGDTQYF
CDR3 DNA: TGCGCCAGCAGCTTGGCTACTAGCGGGGCTGGAGATACGCAGTATTTT
clone size: few
V gene: TRBV5-1
J gene: TRBJ2-3
CDR3 length: 16
D gene: TRBD2

CDR3 protein: CASSLGWTGDTEAFF
CDR3 DNA: TGTGCCAGCAGCTTAGGATGGACAGGGGACACTGAAGCTTTCTTT
clone size: few
V gene: TRBV7-8
J gene: TRBJ1-1
CDR3 length: 15
D gene: TRBD1

CDR3 protein: CATAGPNTGELFF
CDR3 DNA: TGTGCCACCGCGGGTCCGAACACCGGGGAGCTGTTTTTT
clone size: few
V gene: TRBV24-1
J gene: TRBJ2-2
CDR3 length: 13
D gene: .

CDR3 protein: CSARYPGEFGSTFTDTQYF
CDR3 DNA: TGCAGTGCTAGATACCCGGGGGAATTCGGATCGACTTTCACAGATACGCAGTATTTT
clone size: .
V gene: TRBV20-1
J gene: TRBJ2-3
CDR3 length: 19
D gene: .

CDR3 protein: CASSPGQAVGTDTQYF
CDR3 DNA: TGTGCCAGCAGTCCCGGACAGGCGGTCGGCACAGATACGCAGTATTTT
clone size: many
V gene: TRBV28
J gene: TRBJ2-3
CDR3 length: 16
D gene: TRBD1

CDR3 protein: CASSNPRPYTDTQYF
CDR3 DNA: TGTGCCAGCAGCAACCCCCGGCCCTACACAGATACGCAGTATTTT
clone size: few
V gene: TRBV12-3/TRBV12-4
J gene: TRBJ2-3
CDR3 length: 15
D gene: .

CDR3 protein: CSAPQGTYNSPLHF
CDR3 DNA: TGCAGTGCACCACAGGGGACCTATAATTCACCCCTCCACTTT
clone size: few
V gene: TRBV20-1
J gene: TRBJ1-6
CDR3 length: 14
D gene: TRBD1

CDR3 protein: CSASYNLLAKNIQYF
CDR3 DNA: TGCAGTGCTAGTTACAATCTTTTAGCCAAAAACATTCAGTACTTC
clone size: .
V gene: TRBV20-1
J gene: TRBJ2-4
CDR3 length: 15
D gene: .

CDR3 protein: CATLSRQAYNEQFF
CDR3 DNA: TGTGCCACCCTCTCCCGACAGGCCTACAATGAGCAGTTCTTC
clone size: .
V gene: TRBV7-2
J gene: TRBJ2-1
CDR3 length: 14
D gene: .

CDR3 protein: CASSLQDRTPGELFF
CDR3 DNA: TGTGCCAGCAGTCTCCAGGACAGAACTCCCGGGGAGCTGTTTTTT
clone size: few
V gene: TRBV27
J gene: TRBJ2-2
CDR3 length: 15
D gene: .

CDR3 protein: CASNTRDSGELFF
CDR3 DNA: TGTGCCAGTAATACCAGGGATTCCGGGGAGCTGTTTTTT
clone size: few
V gene: TRBV6-2/TRBV6-3
J gene: TRBJ2-2
CDR3 length: 13
D gene: .

CDR3 protein: CASKLQGADKQYF
CDR3 DNA: TGTGCCAGCAAATTACAGGGGGCTGACAAGCAGTACTTC
clone size: .
V gene: TRBV28
J gene: TRBJ2-7
CDR3 length: 13
D gene: TRBD1

CDR3 protein: CATSSKFPGQGGQPQHF
CDR3 DNA: TGTGCCACCAGCAGTAAATTTCCGGGACAGGGTGGTCAGCCCCAGCATTTT
clone size: .
V gene: TRBV15
J gene: TRBJ1-5
CDR3 length: 17
D gene: TRBD1

CDR3 protein: CASSQSRDKTEAFF
CDR3 DNA: TGTGCCAGCAGCCAAAGCCGGGACAAGACTGAAGCTTTCTTT
clone size: .
V gene: TRBV5-5
J gene: TRBJ1-1
CDR3 length: 14
D gene: .

CDR3 protein: CASSPDGPGLSGANVLTF
CDR3 DNA: TGTGCCAGCAGCCCGGATGGGCCAGGGCTCTCTGGGGCCAACGTCCTGACTTTC
clone size: .
V gene: TRBV5-6
J gene: TRBJ2-6
CDR3 length: 18
D gene: .

CDR3 protein: CASSQEDSNHGYTF
CDR3 DNA: TGCGCCAGCAGCCAAGAGGACAGCAACCATGGCTACACCTTC
clone size: .
V gene: TRBV4-3
J gene: TRBJ1-2
CDR3 length: 14
D gene: .

CDR3 protein: CASSLYGKITDTQYF
CDR3 DNA: TGTGCCAGCAGCCTTTATGGGAAAATCACAGATACGCAGTATTTT
clone size: few
V gene: TRBV7-2
J gene: TRBJ2-3
CDR3 length: 15
D gene: .

CDR3 protein: CASSNTGTGATGELFF
CDR3 DNA: TGTGCCAGCAGTAACACCGGGACAGGGGCCACCGGGGAGCTGTTTTTT
clone size: many
V gene: TRBV2
J gene: TRBJ2-2
CDR3 length: 16
D gene: TRBD1

CDR3 protein: CASSENTNQPQHF
CDR3 DNA: TGCGCCAGCAGTGAAAACACCAATCAGCCCCAGCATTTT
clone size: .
V gene: TRBV10-1
J gene: TRBJ1-5
CDR3 length: 13
D gene: .

CDR3 protein: CASSLLQGASYEQYF
CDR3 DNA: TGCGCCAGCAGCTTGTTGCAGGGGGCGTCCTACGAGCAGTACTTC
clone size: once
V gene: TRBV5-1
J gene: TRBJ2-7
CDR3 length: 15
D gene: TRBD1

CDR3 protein: CASSLDLEQFF
CDR3 DNA: TGCGCCAGCAGCTTGGACCTTGAGCAGTTCTTC
clone size: few
V gene: TRBV5-1
J gene: TRBJ2-1
CDR3 length: 11
D gene: .

CDR3 protein: CASSSQGRAFF
CDR3 DNA: TGTGCCAGCAGCTCACAGGGACGAGCTTTCTTT
clone size: many
V gene: TRBV7-9
J gene: TRBJ1-1
CDR3 length: 11
D gene: .

CDR3 protein: CASNPRTDTQYF
CDR3 DNA: TGTGCCAGCAATCCGAGGACAGATACGCAGTATTTT
clone size: .
V gene: TRBV2
J gene: TRBJ2-3
CDR3 length: 12
D gene: .

CDR3 protein: CASSIQSFTEAFF
CDR3 DNA: TGTGCCAGCAGTATACAGTCGTTCACTGAAGCTTTCTTT
clone size: .
V gene: TRBV27
J gene: TRBJ1-1
CDR3 length: 13
D gene: .

CDR3 protein: CASRTGQANEQFF
CDR3 DNA: TGTGCCAGCAGAACCGGACAGGCGAATGAGCAGTTCTTC
clone size: .
V gene: TRBV12-3/TRBV12-4
J gene: TRBJ2-1
CDR3 length: 13
D gene: TRBD1

CDR3 protein: CASSLRDRRDTEAFF
CDR3 DNA: TGTGCCAGCAGCTTACGGGACAGACGGGACACTGAAGCTTTCTTT
clone size: .
V gene: TRBV7-8
J gene: TRBJ1-1
CDR3 length: 15
D gene: TRBD1

CDR3 protein: CASSYSAGGGNTEAFF
CDR3 DNA: TGTGCCAGCAGTTACTCGGCAGGGGGAGGGAACACTGAAGCTTTCTTT
clone size: many
V gene: TRBV6-5
J gene: TRBJ1-1
CDR3 length: 16
D gene: TRBD1

CDR3 protein: CASSRVSGGPNTGELFF
CDR3 DNA: TGTGCCAGCAGCCGCGTTAGCGGGGGGCCGAACACCGGGGAGCTGTTTTTT
clone size: .
V gene: TRBV6-5
J gene: TRBJ2-2
CDR3 length: 17
D gene: TRBD2

CDR3 protein: CASSNSGSQPQHF
CDR3 DNA: TGTGCCAGCAGCAACTCAGGGAGTCAGCCCCAGCATTTT
clone size: many
V gene: TRBV7-9
J gene: TRBJ1-5
CDR3 length: 13
D gene: .

CDR3 protein: CASSPRVFTDTQYF
CDR3 DNA: TGTGCCAGCAGTCCTCGCGTGTTTACAGATACGCAGTATTTT
clone size: few
V gene: TRBV12-3/TRBV12-4
J gene: TRBJ2-3
CDR3 length: 14
D gene: .

CDR3 protein: CSVERSASYYGYTF
CDR3 DNA: TGCAGCGTTGAAAGGTCTGCGAGCTACTATGGCTACACCTTC
clone size: .
V gene: TRBV29-1
J gene: TRBJ1-2
CDR3 length: 14
D gene: .

CDR3 protein: CASSAKIGTGLYEKLFF
CDR3 DNA: TGTGCCAGCAGCGCTAAGATTGGGACAGGGCTGTATGAAAAACTGTTTTTT
clone size: many
V gene: TRBV7-2
J gene: TRBJ1-4
CDR3 length: 17
D gene: TRBD1